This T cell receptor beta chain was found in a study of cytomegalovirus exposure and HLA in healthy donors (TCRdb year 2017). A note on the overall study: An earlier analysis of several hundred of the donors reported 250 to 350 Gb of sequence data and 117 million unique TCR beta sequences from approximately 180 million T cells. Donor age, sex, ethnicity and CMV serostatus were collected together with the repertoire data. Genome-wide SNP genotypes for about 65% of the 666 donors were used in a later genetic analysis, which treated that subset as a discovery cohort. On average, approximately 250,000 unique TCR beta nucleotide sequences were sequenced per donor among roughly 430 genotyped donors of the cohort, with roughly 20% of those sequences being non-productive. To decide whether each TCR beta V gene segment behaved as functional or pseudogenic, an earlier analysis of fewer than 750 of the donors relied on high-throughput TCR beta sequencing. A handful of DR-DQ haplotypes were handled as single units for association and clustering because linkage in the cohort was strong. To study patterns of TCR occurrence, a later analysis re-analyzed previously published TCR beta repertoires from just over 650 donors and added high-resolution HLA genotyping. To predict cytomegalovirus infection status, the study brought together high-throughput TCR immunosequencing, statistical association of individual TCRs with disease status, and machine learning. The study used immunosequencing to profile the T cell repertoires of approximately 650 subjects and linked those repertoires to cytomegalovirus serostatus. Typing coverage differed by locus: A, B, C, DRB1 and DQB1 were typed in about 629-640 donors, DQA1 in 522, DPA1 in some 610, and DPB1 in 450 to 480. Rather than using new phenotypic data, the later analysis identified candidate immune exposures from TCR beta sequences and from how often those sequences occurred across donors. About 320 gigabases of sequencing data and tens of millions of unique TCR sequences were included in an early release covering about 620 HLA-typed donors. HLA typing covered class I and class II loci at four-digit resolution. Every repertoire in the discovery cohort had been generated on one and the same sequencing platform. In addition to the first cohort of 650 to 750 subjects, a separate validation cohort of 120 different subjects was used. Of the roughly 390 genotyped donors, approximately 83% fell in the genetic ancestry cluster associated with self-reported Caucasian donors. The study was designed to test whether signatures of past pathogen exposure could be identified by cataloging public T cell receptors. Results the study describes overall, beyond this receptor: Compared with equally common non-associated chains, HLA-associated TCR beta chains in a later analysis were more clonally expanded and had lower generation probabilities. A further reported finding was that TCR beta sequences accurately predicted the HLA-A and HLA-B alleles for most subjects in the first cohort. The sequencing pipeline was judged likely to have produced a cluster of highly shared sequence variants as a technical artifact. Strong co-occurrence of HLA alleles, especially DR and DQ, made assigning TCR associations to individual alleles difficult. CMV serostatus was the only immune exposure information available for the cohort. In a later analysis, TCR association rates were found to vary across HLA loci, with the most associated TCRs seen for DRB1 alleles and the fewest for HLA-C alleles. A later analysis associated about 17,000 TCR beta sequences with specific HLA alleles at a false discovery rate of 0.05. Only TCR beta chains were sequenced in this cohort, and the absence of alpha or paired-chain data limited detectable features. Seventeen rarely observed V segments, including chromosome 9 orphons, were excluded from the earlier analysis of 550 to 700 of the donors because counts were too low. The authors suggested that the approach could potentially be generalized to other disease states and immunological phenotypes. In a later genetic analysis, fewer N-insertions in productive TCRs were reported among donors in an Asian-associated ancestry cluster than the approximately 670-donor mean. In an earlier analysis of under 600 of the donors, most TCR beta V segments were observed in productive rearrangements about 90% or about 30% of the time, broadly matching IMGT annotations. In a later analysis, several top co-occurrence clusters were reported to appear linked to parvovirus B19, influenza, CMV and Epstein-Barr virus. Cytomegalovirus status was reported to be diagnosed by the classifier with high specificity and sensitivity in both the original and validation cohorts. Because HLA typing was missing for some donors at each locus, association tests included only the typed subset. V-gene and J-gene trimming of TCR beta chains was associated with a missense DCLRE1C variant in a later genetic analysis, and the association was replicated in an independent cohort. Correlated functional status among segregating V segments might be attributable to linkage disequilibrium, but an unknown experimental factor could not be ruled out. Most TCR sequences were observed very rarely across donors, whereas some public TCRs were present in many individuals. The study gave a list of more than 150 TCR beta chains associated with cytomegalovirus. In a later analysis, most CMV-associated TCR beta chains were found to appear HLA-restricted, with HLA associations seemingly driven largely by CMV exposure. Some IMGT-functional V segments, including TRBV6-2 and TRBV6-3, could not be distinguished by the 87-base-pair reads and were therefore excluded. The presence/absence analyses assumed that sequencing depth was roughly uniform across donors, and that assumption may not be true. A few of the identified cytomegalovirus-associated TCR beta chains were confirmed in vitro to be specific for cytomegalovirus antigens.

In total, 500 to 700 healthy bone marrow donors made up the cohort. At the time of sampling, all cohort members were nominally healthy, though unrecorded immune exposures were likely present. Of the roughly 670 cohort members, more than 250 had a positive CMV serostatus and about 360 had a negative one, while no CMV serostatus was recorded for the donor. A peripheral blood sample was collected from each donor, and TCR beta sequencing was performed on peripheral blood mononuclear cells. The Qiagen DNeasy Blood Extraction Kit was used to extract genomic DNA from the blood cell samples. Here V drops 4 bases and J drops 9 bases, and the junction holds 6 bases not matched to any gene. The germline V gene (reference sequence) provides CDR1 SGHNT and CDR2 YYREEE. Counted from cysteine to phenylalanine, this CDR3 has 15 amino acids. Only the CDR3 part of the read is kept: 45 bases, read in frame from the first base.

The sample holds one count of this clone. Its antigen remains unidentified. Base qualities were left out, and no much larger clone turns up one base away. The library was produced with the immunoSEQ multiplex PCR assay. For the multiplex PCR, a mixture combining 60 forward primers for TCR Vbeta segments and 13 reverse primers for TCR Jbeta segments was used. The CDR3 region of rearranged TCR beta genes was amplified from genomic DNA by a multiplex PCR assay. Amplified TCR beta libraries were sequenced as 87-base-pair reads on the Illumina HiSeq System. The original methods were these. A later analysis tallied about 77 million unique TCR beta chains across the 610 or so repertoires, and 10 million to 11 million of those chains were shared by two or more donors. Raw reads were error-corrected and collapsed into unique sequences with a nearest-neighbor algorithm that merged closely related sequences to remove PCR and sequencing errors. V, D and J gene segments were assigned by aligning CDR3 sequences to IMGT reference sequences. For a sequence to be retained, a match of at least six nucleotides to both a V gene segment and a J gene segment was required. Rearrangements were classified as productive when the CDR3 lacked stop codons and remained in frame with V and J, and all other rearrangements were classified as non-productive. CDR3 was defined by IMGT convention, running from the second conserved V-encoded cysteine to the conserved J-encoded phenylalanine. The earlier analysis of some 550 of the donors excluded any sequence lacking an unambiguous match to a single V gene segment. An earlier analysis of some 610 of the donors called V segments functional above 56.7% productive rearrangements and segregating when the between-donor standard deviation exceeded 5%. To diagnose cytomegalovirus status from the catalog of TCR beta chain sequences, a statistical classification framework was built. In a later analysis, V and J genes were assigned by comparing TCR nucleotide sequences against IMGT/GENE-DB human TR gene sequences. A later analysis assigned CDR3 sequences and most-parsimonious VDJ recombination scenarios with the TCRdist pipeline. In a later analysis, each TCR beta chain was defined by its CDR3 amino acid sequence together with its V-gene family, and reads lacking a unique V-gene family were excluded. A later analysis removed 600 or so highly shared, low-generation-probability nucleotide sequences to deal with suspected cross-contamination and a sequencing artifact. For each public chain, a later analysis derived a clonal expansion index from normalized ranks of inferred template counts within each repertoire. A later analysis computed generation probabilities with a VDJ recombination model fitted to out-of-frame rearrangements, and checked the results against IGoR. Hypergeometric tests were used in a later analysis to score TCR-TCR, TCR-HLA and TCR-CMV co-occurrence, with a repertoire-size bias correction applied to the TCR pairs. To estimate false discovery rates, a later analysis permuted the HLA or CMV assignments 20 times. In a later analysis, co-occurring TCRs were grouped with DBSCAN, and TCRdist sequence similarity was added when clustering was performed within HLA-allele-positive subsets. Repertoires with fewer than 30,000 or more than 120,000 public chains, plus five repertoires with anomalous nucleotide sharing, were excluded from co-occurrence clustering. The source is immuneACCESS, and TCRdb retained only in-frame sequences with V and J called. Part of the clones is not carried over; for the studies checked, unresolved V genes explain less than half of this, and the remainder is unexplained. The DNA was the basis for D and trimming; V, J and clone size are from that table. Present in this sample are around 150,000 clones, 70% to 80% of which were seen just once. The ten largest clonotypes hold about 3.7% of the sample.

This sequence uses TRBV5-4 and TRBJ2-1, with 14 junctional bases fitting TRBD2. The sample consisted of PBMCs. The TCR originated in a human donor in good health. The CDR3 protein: CASSTTSGGAVEQFF. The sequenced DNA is TGTGCCAGCAGCACGACTAGCGGGGGGGCCGTTGAGCAGTTCTTC.